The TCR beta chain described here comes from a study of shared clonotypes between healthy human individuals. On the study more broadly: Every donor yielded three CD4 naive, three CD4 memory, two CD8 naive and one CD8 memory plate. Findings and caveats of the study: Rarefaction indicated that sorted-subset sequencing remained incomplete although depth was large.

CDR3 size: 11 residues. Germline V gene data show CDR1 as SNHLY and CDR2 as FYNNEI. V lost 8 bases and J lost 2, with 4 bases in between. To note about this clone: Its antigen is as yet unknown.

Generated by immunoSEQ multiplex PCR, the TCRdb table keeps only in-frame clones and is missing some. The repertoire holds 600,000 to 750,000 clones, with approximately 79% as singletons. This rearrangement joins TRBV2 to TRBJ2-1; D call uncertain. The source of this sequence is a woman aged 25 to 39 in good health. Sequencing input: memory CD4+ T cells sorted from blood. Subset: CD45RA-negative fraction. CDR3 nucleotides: TGTGCCAGCCAGACCTACAATGAGCAGTTCTTC. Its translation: CASQTYNEQFF. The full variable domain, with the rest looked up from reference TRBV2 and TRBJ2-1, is EPEVTQTPSHQVTQMGQEVILRCVPISNHLYFYWYRQILGQKVEFLVSFYNNEISEKSEIFDDQFSVERPDGSNFTLKIRSTKLEDSAMYFCASQTYNEQFFGPGTRLTVL.